This entry features one T cell receptor (beta chain) sequence. Antigen: not known. The sample comes from a study of human T cells and chemical hapten exposure. Turning to the study itself: Sensitization used 2% DPC on around 2 cm by around 2 cm upper inner arm skin.

Time point here: patch test 1, 2 weeks after DPC sensitization. Treatment denoted: therapeutic diphenylcyclopropenone sensitization with weekly scalp DPC. The CDR3 runs 13 residues. V was clipped by 7 bases and J by 2 bases, with 11 bases between them. From germline, CDR1 is SQVTM and CDR2 ANQGSEA. General study results and limits: Expanded TCRs clustered into significantly more large CDR3 similarity groups than controls, the analysis revealed.

TCRdb re-called the RACE reads with MiXCR, one entry per CDR3 protein. The sample has around 120,000 distinct CDR3 sequences, approximately 11% seen once; the top ten hold around 3.5%. The source material was whole blood, sampled in connection with sensitization to the hapten diphenylcyclopropenone (DPC). The gene calls are TRBV29-1 and TRBJ2-2; possible D gene TRBD1, 6 bases. This TCR derives from a woman aged 40 to 55 with alopecia areata. Some clones in this sample may be carry-over from other donors' samples. The CDR3 nucleotides are TGCAGCGGAGGACAGCCTAACACCGGGGAGCTGTTTTTT. It specifies CSGGQPNTGELFF.